This passage covers 18 T cell receptor beta chains from one sample sequenced in a study of OX40 agonist ivuxolimab in advanced cancers. Here immunoSEQ multiplex PCR was the method, and the copy in TCRdb shows in-frame clones only, minus some. The sample has 75,000 to 85,000 clones; around nine tenths are singletons. Sequencing was performed on CD4+ or CD8+ T cells sorted from blood, taken in a trial of the OX40 agonist ivuxolimab. These receptors all come from an adult with an advanced solid tumor such as melanoma, head and neck, liver or kidney cancer.

The rearrangement uses TRBV11-2 and TRBJ1-1; no clear D gene. The CDR3 has 13 amino acids. Looked up from germline, CDR1 is SGHAT and CDR2 is FQNNGV. The germline V and J ends were trimmed by 3 bases and 1 base, with 6 bases remaining between them. CDR3 sequence: CASSFKGNTEAFF. Here the CDR3 DNA reads TGTGCCAGCAGCTTCAAAGGGAACACTGAAGCTTTCTTT.

The gene calls are TRBV5-8 and TRBJ2-1; no firm D call. Per germline, CDR1 SGHTS and CDR2 YDEGEE. The CDR3 extends over 16 amino acids. V was trimmed by 1 base and J by 0 bases, leaving 11 bases between them. CDR3 nucleotide sequence: TGTGCCAGCAGCTTGCAACAGAAGAGCTCCTACAATGAGCAGTTCTTC. Protein: CASSLQQKSSYNEQFF. Looking up the rest from reference TRBV5-8 and TRBJ2-1 gives the full variable domain: EAGVTQSPTHLIKTRGQQATLRCSPISGHTSVYWYQQALGLGLQFLLWYDEGEERNRGNFPPRFSGRQFPNYSSELNVNALELEDSALYLCASSLQQKSSYNEQFFGPGTRLTVL.

The gene calls are TRBV12-5 and TRBJ2-5; 11 nucleotides agree with TRBD2. The DNA end is more similar to TRBJ2-7, so the J call may be wrong. Germline values: CDR1 LGHNT, CDR2 FRNRAP. This CDR3 comprises 16 residues. CDR3 DNA sequence: TGTGCTAGTGGTTTGGTAGCACTAGCGGGGGCCTACGAGCAGTACTTC. It specifies CASGLVALAGAYEQYF.

V and J are TRBV7-6 and TRBJ2-5; TRBD1 is a possible D gene (6 bases). V lost 5 bases to trimming and J lost 5 bases, with 12 bases between them. Germline V CDR1 and CDR2: SGHVS, FNYEAQ. The CDR3 is 13 residues long. CDR3 sequence: CASSTYREETQYF. CDR3 nucleotide sequence: TGTGCCAGCAGCACATACAGGGAGGAGACCCAGTACTTC.

The V and J genes are TRBV6-5 and TRBJ2-3; D is uncertain. Germline V gene data show CDR1 as MNHEY and CDR2 as SVGAGI. Trimming removed 9 bases at V and 4 bases at J, with 14 bases between. This CDR3 contains 13 residues. The CDR3 loop is CASLVAVADTQYF. For the CDR3, the DNA is TGTGCCAGTCTCGTAGCCGTGGCAGATACGCAGTATTTT.

V is TRBV19 and J is TRBJ2-7; D call uncertain. The CDR3 is made up of 13 amino acids. Trimming cost V 4 bases and J 2 bases, with 9 bases left between them. CDR1 is LNHDA and CDR2 is SQIVND in the germline V gene (reference sequence). The CDR3 protein is CASSREVTYEQYF. In nucleotides, the CDR3 is TGTGCCAGTAGTAGAGAGGTTACCTACGAGCAGTACTTC.

The J gene is TRBJ2-5, the V gene TRBV28, with 9 bases aligning to TRBD2. Germline trimming cut 6 bases from V and 3 bases from J; bases unmatched to any gene: 5. The V gene's germline CDR1 is MDHEN and CDR2 SYDVKM. The CDR3 is 14 residues long. DNA of the CDR3: TGTGCCAGCAGGGGCGGGGGGGCGAAAGAGACCCAGTACTTC. This codes for CASRGGGAKETQYF. Together with reference TRBV28 and TRBJ2-5, the CDR3 gives the full variable domain: DVKVTQSSRYLVKRTGEKVFLECVQDMDHENMFWYRQDPGLGLRLIYFSYDVKMKEKGDIPEGYSVSREKKERFSLILESASTNQTSMYLCASRGGGAKETQYFGPGTRLLVL.

This chain uses TRBV10-3 with TRBJ1-2; D ambiguous. CDR1 is ENHRY, CDR2 SYGVKD, per germline. The CDR3 spans 16 residues. The ends were cut back, 0 bases at V and 3 bases at J, with 14 bases in the middle. The CDR3 sequence: CAISESPGDGYYGYTF. The CDR3 nucleotides are TGTGCCATCAGTGAGTCACCCGGGGATGGGTACTATGGCTACACCTTC.

V and J are TRBV5-1 and TRBJ2-1; possible D gene TRBD1, 5 bases. Trimming removed 0 bases from V and 9 bases from J, with 10 bases in between. This CDR3 has 13 amino acids. In germline, CDR1 is SGHRS, CDR2 YFSETQ. DNA for the CDR3: TGCGCCAGCAGCTTGGGAGTGGGGCTTGAGCAGTTCTTC. Protein sequence: CASSLGVGLEQFF.

This clone came up once. The rearrangement uses TRBV19 and TRBJ1-4, with 7 nucleotides matching TRBD1. The CDR3 totals 14 residues. Germline lookup yields CDR1 LNHDA and CDR2 SQIVND (reference sequence). Unmatched junction bases numbered 6, after V lost 6 bases and J lost 5 bases. The CDR3 loop is CASRIRQGNEKLFF. The CDR3 DNA sequence: TGTGCCAGTAGGATACGACAGGGAAATGAAAAACTGTTTTTT.

This chain connects TRBV4-1 to TRBJ2-1, with TRBD2 as a possible D gene (6 bases). There are 12 residues in the CDR3. The germline V and J ends were trimmed by 0 bases and 14 bases, with 11 bases remaining between them. Per the germline V gene, CDR1 is MGHRA and CDR2 is YSYEKL. The CDR3 nucleotides read TGCGCCAGCAGCCAAGACGGGGGATCAGAGTTCTTC. The encoded protein is CASSQDGGSEFF.

The genes are TRBV5-1 and TRBJ2-1; 9 bases are shared with TRBD2. V dropped 0 bases and J dropped 1; count of bases not matched to a gene: 11. CDR1 is SGHRS and CDR2 is YFSETQ in the germline V gene. The CDR3 runs 19 residues. CDR3 sequence reads: CASSLEGSSGSGSYNEQFF. CDR3 nucleotide sequence: TGCGCCAGCAGCTTGGAAGGGAGTAGCGGGAGTGGATCCTACAATGAGCAGTTCTTC.

This clone was recorded a few times. Other DNA sequences within the sample encode an identical CDR3. The chain uses TRBV19 and TRBJ1-1; no firm D call. CDR1 is LNHDA and CDR2 is SQIVND in the germline V gene (reference sequence). The CDR3 has 14 residues. The V gene lost 3 bases and the J gene lost 0 bases, with 8 bases spanning the gap. The CDR3 loop is CASSIGSVNTEAFF. The CDR3 DNA reads as TGTGCCAGTAGTATTGGCAGCGTGAACACTGAAGCTTTCTTT.

This clone was seen a few times. The gene calls are TRBV20-1 and TRBJ1-2, with 8 bases matching TRBD1. Germline-derived CDR1 and CDR2 are DFQATT and SNEGSKA (reference sequence). The CDR3 has 11 residues. Trimming at V came to 2 bases and at J to 11 bases, leaving 4 bases not matched to a gene. CDR3 nucleotide sequence: TGCAGTGCTAGATCAACAGGGGGATACACCTTC. Its translation is CSARSTGGYTF.

As DNA, the CDR3 is TGTGCCAGCAGCCAAGGCTTCGGACTAGCGGGATACAATGAGCAGTTCTTC. Residues: CASSQGFGLAGYNEQFF. The genes are TRBV14 and TRBJ2-1, with 12 bases identical to TRBD2. Trimming removed 1 base from V and 4 bases from J; junction bases left unmatched: 5. The CDR3 is 17 amino acids. Germline lookup yields CDR1 SGHDN and CDR2 FVKESK.

This chain joins TRBV6-1 and TRBJ2-5; TRBD1 aligns across 7 bases. Germline CDR1 and CDR2: MNHNS and SASEGT. Germline trimming cut 8 bases from V and 1 base from J; bases unmatched to any gene: 7. There are 14 residues in the CDR3. CDR3: CASSAKGAQETQYF. CDR3 in DNA: TGTGCCAGCTCAGCCAAGGGGGCCCAAGAGACCCAGTACTTC.

The CDR3 DNA follows: TGTGCCAGCAGCTTAGGGGGGGCGAGGGCCTACGAGCAGTACTTC. Its translation: CASSLGGARAYEQYF. The V call is TRBV7-8, the J call TRBJ2-5, with D possibly being TRBD1 or TRBD2 (6 bases each). The DNA end is more similar to TRBJ2-7, so the J call may be wrong. The CDR3 is made up of 15 amino acids. Germline V gives CDR1 SGHVS, CDR2 FQNEAQ.

The chain uses TRBV7-2 and TRBJ1-3; TRBD1 matches at 7 bases. The CDR3 has 16 amino acids. The junction had 3 bases not matched to a gene; V was cut back by 1 base and J by 0 bases. Germline loops: CDR1 SGHTA, CDR2 FQGNSA. CDR3 sequence (DNA): TGTGCCAGCAGCTTAGTAGGGACAGCCTCTGGAAACACCATATATTTT. It is translated as CASSLVGTASGNTIYF.